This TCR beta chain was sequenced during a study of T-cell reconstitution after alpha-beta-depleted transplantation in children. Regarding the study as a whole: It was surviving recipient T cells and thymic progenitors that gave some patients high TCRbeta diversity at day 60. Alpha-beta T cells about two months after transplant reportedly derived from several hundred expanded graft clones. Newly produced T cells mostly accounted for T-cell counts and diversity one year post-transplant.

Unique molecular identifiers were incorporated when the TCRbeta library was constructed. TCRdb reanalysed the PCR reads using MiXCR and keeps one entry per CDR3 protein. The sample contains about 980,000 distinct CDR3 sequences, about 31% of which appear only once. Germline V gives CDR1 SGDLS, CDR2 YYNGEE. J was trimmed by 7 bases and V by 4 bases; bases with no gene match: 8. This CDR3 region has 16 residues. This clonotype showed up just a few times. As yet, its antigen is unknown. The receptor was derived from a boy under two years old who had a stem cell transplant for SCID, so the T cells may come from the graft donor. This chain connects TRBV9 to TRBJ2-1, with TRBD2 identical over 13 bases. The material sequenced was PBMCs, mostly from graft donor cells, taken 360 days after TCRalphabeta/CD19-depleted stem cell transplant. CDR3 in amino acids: CASSNRLAGGRNEQFF. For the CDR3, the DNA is TGTGCCAGCAGCAACCGACTAGCGGGGGGCCGGAATGAGCAGTTCTTC.